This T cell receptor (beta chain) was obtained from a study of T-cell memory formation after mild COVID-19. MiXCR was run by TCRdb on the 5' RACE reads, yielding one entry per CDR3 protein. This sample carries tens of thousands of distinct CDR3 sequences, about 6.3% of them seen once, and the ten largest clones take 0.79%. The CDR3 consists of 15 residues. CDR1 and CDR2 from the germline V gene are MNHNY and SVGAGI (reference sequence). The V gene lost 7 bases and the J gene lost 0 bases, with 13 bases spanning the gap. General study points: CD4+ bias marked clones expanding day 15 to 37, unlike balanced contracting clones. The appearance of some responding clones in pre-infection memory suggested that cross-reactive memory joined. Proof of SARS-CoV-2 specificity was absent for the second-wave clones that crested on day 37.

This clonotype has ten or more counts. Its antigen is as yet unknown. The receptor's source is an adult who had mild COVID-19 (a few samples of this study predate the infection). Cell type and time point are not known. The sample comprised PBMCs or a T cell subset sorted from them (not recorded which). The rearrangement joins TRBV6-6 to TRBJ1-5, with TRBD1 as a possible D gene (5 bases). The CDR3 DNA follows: TGTGCCAGCACCCAAGGTAGGGGTAGCAATCAGCCCCAGCATTTT. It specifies CASTQGRGSNQPQHF.